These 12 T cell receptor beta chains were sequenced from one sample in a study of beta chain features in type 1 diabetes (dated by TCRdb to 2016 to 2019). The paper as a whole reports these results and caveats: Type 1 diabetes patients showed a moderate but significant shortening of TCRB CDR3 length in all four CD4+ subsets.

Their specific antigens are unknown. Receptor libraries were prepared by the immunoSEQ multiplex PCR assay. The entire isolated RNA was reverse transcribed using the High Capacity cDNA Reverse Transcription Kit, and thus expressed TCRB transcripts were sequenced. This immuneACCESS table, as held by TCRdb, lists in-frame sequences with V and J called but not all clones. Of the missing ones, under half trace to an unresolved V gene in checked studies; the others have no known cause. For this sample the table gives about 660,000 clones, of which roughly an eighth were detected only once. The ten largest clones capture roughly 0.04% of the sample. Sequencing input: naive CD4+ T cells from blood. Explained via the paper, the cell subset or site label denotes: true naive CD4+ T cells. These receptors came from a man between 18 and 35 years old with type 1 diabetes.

The chain's CDR3 is CSAGTAGANVLTF. The CDR3 DNA follows: TGCAGCGCGGGGACAGCCGGGGCCAACGTCCTGACTTTC. This chain connects TRBV29-1 to TRBJ2-6; 7 nucleotides line up with TRBD1. Germline V gene lookup returns CDR1 SQVTM and CDR2 ANQGSEA. The trim removed 7 bases at V and 4 bases at J, leaving 4 bases unmatched. The CDR3 loop spans 13 amino acids.

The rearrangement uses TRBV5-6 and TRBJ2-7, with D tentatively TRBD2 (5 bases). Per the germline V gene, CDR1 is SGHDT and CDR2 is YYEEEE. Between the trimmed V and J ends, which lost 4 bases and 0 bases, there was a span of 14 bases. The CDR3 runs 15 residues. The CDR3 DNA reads TGTGCCAGCAGCCTGACTACGGCAGCCTCCTACGAGCAGTACTTC. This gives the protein CASSLTTAASYEQYF.

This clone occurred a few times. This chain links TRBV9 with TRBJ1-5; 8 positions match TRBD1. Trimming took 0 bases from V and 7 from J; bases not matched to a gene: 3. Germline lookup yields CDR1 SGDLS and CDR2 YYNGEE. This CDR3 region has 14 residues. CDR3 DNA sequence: TGTGCCAGCAGCGTAGAAGGACAGGGCCAGCCCCAGCATTTT. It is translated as CASSVEGQGQPQHF.

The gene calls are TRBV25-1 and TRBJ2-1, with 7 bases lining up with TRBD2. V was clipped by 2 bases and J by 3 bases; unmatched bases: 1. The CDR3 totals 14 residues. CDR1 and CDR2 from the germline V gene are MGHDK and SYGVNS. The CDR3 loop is CASSEERGYNEQFF. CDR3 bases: TGTGCCAGCAGTGAAGAGCGGGGCTACAATGAGCAGTTCTTC.

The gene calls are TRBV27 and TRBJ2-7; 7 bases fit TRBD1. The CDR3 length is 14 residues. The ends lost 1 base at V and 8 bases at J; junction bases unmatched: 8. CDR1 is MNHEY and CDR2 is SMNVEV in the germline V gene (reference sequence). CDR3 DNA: TGTGCCAGCAGTTTATTGGGCCAGGGGGTCCAGCAGTACTTC. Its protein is CASSLLGQGVQQYF.

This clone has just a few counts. CDR3 residues: CASSYDRGTDTQYF. The CDR3 region has the DNA TGTGCCAGCAGTTATGACAGAGGCACAGATACGCAGTATTTT. This chain uses TRBV7-3 with TRBJ2-3, with TRBD1 as a possible D gene (5 bases). Germline values: CDR1 SGHTA, CDR2 FQGTGA. The CDR3 sequence is 14 residues long. The ends were cut back, 6 bases at V and 1 base at J, with 11 bases in the middle.

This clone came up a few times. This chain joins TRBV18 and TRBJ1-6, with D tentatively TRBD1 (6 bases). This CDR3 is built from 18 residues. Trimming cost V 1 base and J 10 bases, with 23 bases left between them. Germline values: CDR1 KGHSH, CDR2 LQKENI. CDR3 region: CASSPLARGRGEFSPLHF. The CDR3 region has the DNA TGTGCCAGCTCACCACTCGCCCGCGGCAGGGGCGAATTCTCACCCCTCCACTTT.

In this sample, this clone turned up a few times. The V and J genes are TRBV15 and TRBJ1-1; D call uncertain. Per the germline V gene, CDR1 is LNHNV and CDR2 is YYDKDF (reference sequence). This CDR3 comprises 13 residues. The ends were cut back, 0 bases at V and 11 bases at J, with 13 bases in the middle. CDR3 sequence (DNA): TGTGCCACCAGCAGAGATGAGTCGATGACGGCTTTCTTT. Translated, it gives CATSRDESMTAFF.

CDR3 loop: CASSSGPSRKTQYF. DNA of the CDR3: TGTGCCAGCAGCTCGGGCCCTTCACGAAAGACCCAGTACTTC. The chain combines TRBV28 with TRBJ2-5; D is ambiguous. The V end was cut by 6 bases, the J end by 6 bases, with 17 bases between. Germline-derived CDR1 and CDR2 are MDHEN and SYDVKM. The CDR3 totals 14 residues.

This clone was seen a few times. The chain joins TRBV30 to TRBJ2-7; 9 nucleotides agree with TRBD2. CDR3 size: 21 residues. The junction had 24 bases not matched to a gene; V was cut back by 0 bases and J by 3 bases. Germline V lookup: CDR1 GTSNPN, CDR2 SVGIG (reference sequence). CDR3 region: CAWSVPRSGLAGHQYSYEQYF. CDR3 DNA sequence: TGTGCCTGGAGTGTACCGCGATCGGGGCTAGCGGGGCACCAGTATAGCTACGAGCAGTACTTC.

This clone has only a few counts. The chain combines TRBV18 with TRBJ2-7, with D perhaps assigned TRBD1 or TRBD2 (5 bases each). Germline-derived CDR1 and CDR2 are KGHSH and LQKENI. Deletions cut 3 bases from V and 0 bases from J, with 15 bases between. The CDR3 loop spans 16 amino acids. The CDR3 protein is CASSPNQGPFSYEQYF. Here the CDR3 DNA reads TGTGCCAGCTCACCCAACCAGGGACCGTTCTCCTACGAGCAGTACTTC.

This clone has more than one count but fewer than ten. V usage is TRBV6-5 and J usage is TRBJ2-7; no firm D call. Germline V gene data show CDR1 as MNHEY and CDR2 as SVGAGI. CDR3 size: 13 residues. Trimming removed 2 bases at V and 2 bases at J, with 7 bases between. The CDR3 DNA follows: TGTGCCAGCAGTTACAGCTACCCCTACGAGCAGTACTTC. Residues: CASSYSYPYEQYF.